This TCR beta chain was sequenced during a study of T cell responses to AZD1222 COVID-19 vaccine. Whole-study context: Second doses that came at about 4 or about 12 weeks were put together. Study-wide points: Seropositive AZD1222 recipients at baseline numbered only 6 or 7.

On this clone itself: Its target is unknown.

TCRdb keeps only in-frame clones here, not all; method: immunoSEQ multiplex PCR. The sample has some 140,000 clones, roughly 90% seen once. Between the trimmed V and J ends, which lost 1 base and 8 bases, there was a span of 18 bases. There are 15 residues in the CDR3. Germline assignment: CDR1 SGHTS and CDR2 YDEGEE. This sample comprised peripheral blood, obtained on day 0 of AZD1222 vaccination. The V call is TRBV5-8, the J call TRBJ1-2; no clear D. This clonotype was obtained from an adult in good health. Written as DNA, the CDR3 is TGTGCCAGCAGCTTGTTTGGCGGGTTTGTAGGAGGCTACACCTTC. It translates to CASSLFGGFVGGYTF.